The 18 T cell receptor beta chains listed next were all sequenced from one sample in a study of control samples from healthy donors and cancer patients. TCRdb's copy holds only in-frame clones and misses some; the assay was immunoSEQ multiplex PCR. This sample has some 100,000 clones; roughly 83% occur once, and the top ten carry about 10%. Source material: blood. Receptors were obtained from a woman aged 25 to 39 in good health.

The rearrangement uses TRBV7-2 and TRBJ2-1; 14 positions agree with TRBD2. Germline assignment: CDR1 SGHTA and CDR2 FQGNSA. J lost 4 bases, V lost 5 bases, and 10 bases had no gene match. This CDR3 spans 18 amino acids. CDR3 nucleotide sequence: TGTGCCAGCAGCCCCCGGGCGGGACTAGCGGGGGTATACAATGAGCAGTTCTTC. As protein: CASSPRAGLAGVYNEQFF.

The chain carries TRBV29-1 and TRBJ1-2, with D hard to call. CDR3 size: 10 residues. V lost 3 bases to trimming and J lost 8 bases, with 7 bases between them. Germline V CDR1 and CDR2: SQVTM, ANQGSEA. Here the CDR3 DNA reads TGCAGCGTTGAGAGTTCGGGCTACACCTTC. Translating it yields CSVESSGYTF. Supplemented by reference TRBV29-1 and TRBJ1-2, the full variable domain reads SAVISQKPSRDICQRGTSLTIQCQVDSQVTMMFWYRQQPGQSLTLIATANQGSEATYESGFVIDKFPISRPNLTFSTLTVSNMSPEDSSIYLCSVESSGYTFGSGTRLTVV.

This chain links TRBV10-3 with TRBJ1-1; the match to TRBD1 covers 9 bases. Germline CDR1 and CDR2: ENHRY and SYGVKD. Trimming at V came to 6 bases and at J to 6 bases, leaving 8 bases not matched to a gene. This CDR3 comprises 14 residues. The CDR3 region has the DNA TGTGCCATCAGCTTACAGGGGGCGGGCGCTGAAGCTTTCTTT. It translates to CAISLQGAGAEAFF.

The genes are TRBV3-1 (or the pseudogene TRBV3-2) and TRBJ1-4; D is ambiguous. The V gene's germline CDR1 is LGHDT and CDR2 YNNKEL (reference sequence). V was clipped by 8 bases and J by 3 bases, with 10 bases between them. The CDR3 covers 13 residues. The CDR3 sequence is CASSGPSNEKLFF. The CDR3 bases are TGTGCCAGCTCCGGGCCCTCTAATGAAAAACTGTTTTTT.

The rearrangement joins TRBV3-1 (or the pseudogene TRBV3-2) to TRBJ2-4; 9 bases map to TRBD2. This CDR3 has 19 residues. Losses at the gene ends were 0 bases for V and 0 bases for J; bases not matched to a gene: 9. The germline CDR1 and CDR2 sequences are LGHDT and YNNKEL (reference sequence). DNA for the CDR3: TGTGCCAGCAGCCAAGATTTGGAAGCGGGGGGCCCAGCCAAAAACATTCAGTACTTC. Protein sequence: CASSQDLEAGGPAKNIQYF.

The CDR3 protein is CSAAPRDSQYF. CDR3 nucleotides: TGCAGTGCGGCTCCCCGGGACAGCCAGTACTTC. The chain carries TRBV20-1 and TRBJ2-4; 7 nucleotides match TRBD1. Germline CDR1 reads DFQATT; CDR2 reads SNEGSKA (reference sequence). Unmatched junction bases numbered 9, after V lost 6 bases and J lost 13 bases. The CDR3 loop spans 11 amino acids.

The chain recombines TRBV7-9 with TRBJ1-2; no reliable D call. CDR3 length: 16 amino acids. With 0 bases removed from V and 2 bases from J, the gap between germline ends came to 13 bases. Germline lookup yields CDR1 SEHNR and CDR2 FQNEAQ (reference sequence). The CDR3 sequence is CASSLATGSRNYGYTF. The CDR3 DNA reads TGTGCCAGCAGCTTAGCAACCGGGTCGAGGAACTATGGCTACACCTTC.

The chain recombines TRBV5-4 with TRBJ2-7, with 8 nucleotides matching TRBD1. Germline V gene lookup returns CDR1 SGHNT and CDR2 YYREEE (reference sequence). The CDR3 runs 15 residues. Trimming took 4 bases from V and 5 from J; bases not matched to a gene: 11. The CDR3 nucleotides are TGTGCCAGCAGCCCCCGGACAGGGCTTCCGCACGAGCAGTACTTC. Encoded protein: CASSPRTGLPHEQYF. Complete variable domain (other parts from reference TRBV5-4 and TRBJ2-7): ETGVTQSPTHLIKTRGQQVTLRCSSQSGHNTVSWYQQALGQGPQFIFQYYREEENGRGNFPPRFSGLQFPNYSSELNVNALELDDSALYLCASSPRTGLPHEQYFGPGTRLTVT.

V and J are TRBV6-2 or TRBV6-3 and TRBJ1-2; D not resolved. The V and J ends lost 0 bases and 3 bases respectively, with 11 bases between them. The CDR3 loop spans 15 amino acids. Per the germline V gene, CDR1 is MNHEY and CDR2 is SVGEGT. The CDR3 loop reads CASSYSSPGYYGYTF. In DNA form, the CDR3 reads TGTGCCAGCAGTTACTCGAGTCCAGGATACTATGGCTACACCTTC.

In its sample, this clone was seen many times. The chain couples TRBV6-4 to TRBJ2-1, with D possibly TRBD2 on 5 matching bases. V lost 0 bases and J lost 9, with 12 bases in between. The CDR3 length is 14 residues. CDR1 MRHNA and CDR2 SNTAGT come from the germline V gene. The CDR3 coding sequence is TGTGCCAGCAGTGACTCTGGGCTAGCAGCTGAGCAGTTCTTC. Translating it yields CASSDSGLAAEQFF.

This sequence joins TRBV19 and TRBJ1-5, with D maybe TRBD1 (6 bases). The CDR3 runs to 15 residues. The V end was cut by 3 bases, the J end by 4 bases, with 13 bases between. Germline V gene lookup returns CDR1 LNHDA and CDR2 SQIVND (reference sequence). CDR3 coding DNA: TGTGCCAGTAGTATTGGGGGCAGAATGAATCAGCCCCAGCATTTT. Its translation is CASSIGGRMNQPQHF.

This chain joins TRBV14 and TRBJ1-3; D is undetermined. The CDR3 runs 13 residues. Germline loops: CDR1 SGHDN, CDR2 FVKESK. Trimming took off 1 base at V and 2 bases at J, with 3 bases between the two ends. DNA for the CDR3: TGTGCCAGCAGCCAAGGGGCTGGAAACACCATATATTTT. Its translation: CASSQGAGNTIYF. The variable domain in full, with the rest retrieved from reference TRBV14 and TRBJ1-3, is EAGVTQFPSHSVIEKGQTVTLRCDPISGHDNLYWYRRVMGKEIKFLLHFVKESKQDESGMPNNRFLAERTGGTYSTLKVQPAELEDSGVYFCASSQGAGNTIYFGEGSWLTVV.

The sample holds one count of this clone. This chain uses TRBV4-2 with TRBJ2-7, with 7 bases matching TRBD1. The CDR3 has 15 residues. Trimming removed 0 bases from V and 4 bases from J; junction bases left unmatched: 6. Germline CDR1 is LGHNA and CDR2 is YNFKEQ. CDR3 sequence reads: CASSQEWTGHYEQYF. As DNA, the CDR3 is TGTGCCAGCAGCCAAGAATGGACAGGTCATTACGAGCAGTACTTC.

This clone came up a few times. CDR3: CASSKVWAVYNSPLHF. In DNA form, the CDR3 reads TGTGCCAGCAGCAAAGTTTGGGCAGTCTATAATTCACCCCTCCACTTT. The J gene is TRBJ1-6, the V gene TRBV21-1; TRBD1 is taken as the D call from the table, unchecked against the DNA. TRBV21-1 is recorded as a pseudogene. CDR3 length equals 16 residues.

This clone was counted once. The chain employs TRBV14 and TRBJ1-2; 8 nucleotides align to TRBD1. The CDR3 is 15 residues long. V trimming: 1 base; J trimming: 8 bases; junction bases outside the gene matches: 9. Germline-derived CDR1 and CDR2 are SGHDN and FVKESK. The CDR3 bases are TGTGCCAGCAGCCAAGCCAGGGGGCGAGAGACGGGCTACACCTTC. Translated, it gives CASSQARGRETGYTF.

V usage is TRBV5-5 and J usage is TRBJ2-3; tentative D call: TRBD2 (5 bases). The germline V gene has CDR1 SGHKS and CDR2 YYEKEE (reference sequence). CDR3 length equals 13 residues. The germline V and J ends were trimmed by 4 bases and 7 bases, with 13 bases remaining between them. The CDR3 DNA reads TGTGCCAGCAGCCGGGAACGGGTATATACGCAGTATTTT. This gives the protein CASSRERVYTQYF.

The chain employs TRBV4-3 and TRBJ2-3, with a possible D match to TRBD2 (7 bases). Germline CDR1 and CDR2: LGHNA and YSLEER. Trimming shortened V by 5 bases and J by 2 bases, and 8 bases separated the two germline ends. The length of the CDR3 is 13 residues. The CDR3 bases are TGCGCCAGCAGCGGGGGGGCCACAGATACGCAGTATTTT. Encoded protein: CASSGGATDTQYF.

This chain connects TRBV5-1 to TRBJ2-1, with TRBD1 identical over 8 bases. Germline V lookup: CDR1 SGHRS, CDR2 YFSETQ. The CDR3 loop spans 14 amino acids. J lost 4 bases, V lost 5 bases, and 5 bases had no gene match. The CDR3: CASRPGGLYNEQFF. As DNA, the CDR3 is TGCGCCAGCAGGCCAGGGGGCCTTTACAATGAGCAGTTCTTC.